The present T cell receptor (beta chain) was sequenced within a study of regulatory T cells in long-lasting Graves disease. Broader study findings: Persistent disease favored TRBV28, TRBJ1-2 and TRBJ2-5.

Time point here: newly diagnosed GD, antithyroid drugs for less than 3 months. Generation of the TCR library employed RNA extracted from PBMCs. CDR3 regions were amplified by Arm-PCR using iRepertoire HTBI primers to build TCR beta libraries. How the authors handled the data: Samples revealed around 56 TRBV and 14 TRBJ segments. In TCRdb, the multiplex PCR reads were re-called with MiXCR into one record per CDR3 protein. Clone size and V and J calls follow TCRdb, not the original study. Of under 400,000 distinct CDR3 sequences in the sample, approximately 16% were seen once. This clonotype occurred many times. The antigen is unknown. CDR3 length: 11 amino acids. Germline loops: CDR1 SGDLS, CDR2 YYNGEE. V was clipped by 7 bases and J by 4 bases, with 6 bases between them. These data also featured in a second study, about T cells in Graves' hyperthyroidism and ophthalmopathy. That report adds: Researchers ran a first-round RT-PCR on the TCR CDR3 using the HTBI primer set. Ophthalmopathy was distinguished from stable hyperthyroidism by 13 V-J signatures.

The V call is TRBV9, the J call TRBJ2-1; D call uncertain. The TCR comes from a man aged 35 to 55 with Graves disease. This material consisted of peripheral blood mononuclear cells (PBMCs), taken at new diagnosis, from a patient treated with antithyroid drugs. The CDR3 bases are TGTGCCAGCGGGCGGTACAATGAGCAGTTCTTC. Amino acids: CASGRYNEQFF.